A selection of T cell receptor beta chains follows, all from one sample in a study of T cell responses to AZD1222 COVID-19 vaccine. TCRdb keeps only in-frame clones here, not all; method: immunoSEQ multiplex PCR. The table has more than 110,000 clones, 80% to 90% seen once. The sequences come from peripheral blood, collected on day 0 of AZD1222 vaccination. These receptor sequences come from an adult in good health. The CDR3 runs from the conserved cysteine through the conserved F or W. A D gene is named only where the DNA matches it firmly. Only some rows state a clone size, as once, few, many or a class for expanded clones.

J gene | V gene | D gene | clone size | CDR3 DNA | CDR3 protein
TRBJ2-6 | TRBV6-4 | TRBD1 | - | TGTGCCAGCAGTGAAGGACAGGCTGGGGCCAACGTCCTGACTTTC | CASSEGQAGANVLTF
TRBJ2-7 | TRBV4-2 | - | - | TGTGCCAGCAGCCAAGGCCCCGGGACAACATACGAGCAGTACTTC | CASSQGPGTTYEQYF
TRBJ1-2 | TRBV19 | - | - | TGTGCCAGTAGTATGCGTTTGCCTCGAAAGTCCACTAACTATGGCTACACCTTC | CASSMRLPRKSTNYGYTF
TRBJ1-5 | TRBV6-5 | - | - | TGTGCCAGCAACCAAGGGGGGAATAGCAATCAGCCCCAGCATTTT | CASNQGGNSNQPQHF
TRBJ1-5 | TRBV7-9 | TRBD1 | - | TGTGCCAGCAGCTTAGGAAGTGGGGACAGGGGGCGCAGTCAGCCCCAGCATTTT | CASSLGSGDRGRSQPQHF
TRBJ1-2 | TRBV18 | - | - | TGTGCCAGCTCACCATCAGGGGCCCCGTATGGCTACACCTTC | CASSPSGAPYGYTF
TRBJ1-5 | TRBV4-2 | TRBD1 | - | TGTGCCAGCAGCCAAGATTTGGCGGGGACAGGGGCCGGTCAGCCCCAGCATTTT | CASSQDLAGTGAGQPQHF
TRBJ1-1 | TRBV11-2 | - | once | TGTGCCAGCAGCTTAGGTGCGGCCCCCGGTCAGGCTTTCTTT | CASSLGAAPGQAFF
TRBJ1-4 | TRBV28 | - | - | TGTGCCACCAGGGGAATCTATAATGAAAAACTGTTTTTT | CATRGIYNEKLFF
TRBJ2-7 | TRBV28 | - | - | TGTGCCAGCAGTTTCGACTACGAGCAGTACTTC | CASSFDYEQYF
TRBJ2-7 | TRBV24-1 | - | - | TGTGCCACCAGTGAGTCGGGTAGGGGCAACGAGCAGTACTTC | CATSESGRGNEQYF
TRBJ1-4 | TRBV11-1 | - | - | TGTGCCAGCAGCTCAGGGGTCTCGGTGGAAAAACTGTTTTTT | CASSSGVSVEKLFF
TRBJ2-1 | TRBV7-6 | TRBD2 | - | TGTGCCAGCAGCTTCCGACTAGCGGGAATCAATGAGCAGTTCTTC | CASSFRLAGINEQFF
TRBJ1-2 | TRBV28 | - | - | TGTGCCAGCAGTTTTCCTCCCGACAGTGGCTATGGCTACACCTTC | CASSFPPDSGYGYTF
TRBJ2-1 | TRBV6-4 | - | - | TGTGCCAGCAGTGTCGTGTTAGGCTACAATGAGCAGTTCTTC | CASSVVLGYNEQFF
TRBJ1-5 | TRBV7-2 | - | - | TGTGCCAGCAGCCGCCGGGGCGTAGGGCCCCAGCATTTT | CASSRRGVGPQHF
TRBJ1-3 | TRBV6-5 | - | - | TGTGCCAGCAGTTACTCAGGTACCCCCACTGGAAACACCATATATTTT | CASSYSGTPTGNTIYF
TRBJ1-1 | TRBV6-5 | TRBD1 | - | TGTGCCAGCAAGGAAACAGGGGTGAACACTGAAGCTTTCTTT | CASKETGVNTEAFF
TRBJ1-1 | TRBV2 | - | - | TGTGCCAGCAGCATCAGGAGCTTGAACACTGAAGCTTTCTTT | CASSIRSLNTEAFF
TRBJ1-4 | TRBV6-5 | - | - | TGTGCCAGCCTGCCACCTCAGGGGGAAAAACTGTTTTTT | CASLPPQGEKLFF
TRBJ2-7 | TRBV9 | - | - | TGTGCCAGCAGCGTAGGAGAATTCCCGCAGGCCTACGAGCAGTACTTC | CASSVGEFPQAYEQYF
TRBJ1-6 | TRBV27 | TRBD1 | - | TGTGCCAGCAGTTCAACGACGACAGGGAATAATTCACCCCTCCACTTT | CASSSTTTGNNSPLHF
TRBJ1-5 | TRBV19 | - | - | TGTGCCAGTACCCTGGTCCGAGATAGCAATCAGCCCCAGCATTTT | CASTLVRDSNQPQHF
TRBJ2-1 | TRBV19 | TRBD2 | - | TGTGCCAGTAGTGCGACTAGCGGGAGGATAAATGAGCAGTTCTTC | CASSATSGRINEQFF
TRBJ2-5 | TRBV16 | - | once | TGTGCCAGCAGCCTTGGACGAGGGGGACGGACCCAGTACTTC | CASSLGRGGRTQYF
TRBJ1-1 | TRBV4-3 | - | - | TGCGCCAGCAGCCAGGGGCCCACTGAAGCTTTCTTT | CASSQGPTEAFF
TRBJ2-2 | TRBV4-1 | TRBD2 | - | TGCGCCAGCAGCCTGGGACTAAGAGGAGGGAACACCGGGGAGCTGTTTTTT | CASSLGLRGGNTGELFF
TRBJ1-2 | TRBV13 | TRBD1 | once | TGTGCCAGCAGCTTAGGGACAGGGGCTAACTATGGCTACACCTTC | CASSLGTGANYGYTF
TRBJ2-3 | TRBV28 | - | - | TGTACTTCCCCCCCTGTATGGGGTCCCCCAGATACGCAGTATTTT | CTSPPVWGPPDTQYF